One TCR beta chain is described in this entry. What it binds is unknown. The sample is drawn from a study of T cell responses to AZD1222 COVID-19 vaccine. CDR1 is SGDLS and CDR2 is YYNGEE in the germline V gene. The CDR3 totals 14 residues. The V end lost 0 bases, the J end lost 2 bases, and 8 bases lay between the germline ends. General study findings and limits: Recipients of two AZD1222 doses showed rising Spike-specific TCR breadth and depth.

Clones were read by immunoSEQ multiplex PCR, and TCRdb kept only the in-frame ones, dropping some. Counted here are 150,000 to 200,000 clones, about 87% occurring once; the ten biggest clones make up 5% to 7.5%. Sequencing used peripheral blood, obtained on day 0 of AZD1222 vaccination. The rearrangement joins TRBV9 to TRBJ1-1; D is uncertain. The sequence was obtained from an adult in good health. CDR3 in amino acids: CASSVGQVNTEAFF. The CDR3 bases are TGTGCCAGCAGCGTAGGTCAGGTCAACACTGAAGCTTTCTTT.